This T cell receptor beta chain came from a study of blood T cell repertoires in COVID-19. Study in general: COVID-19 samples, acute and convalescent, were from the United States, Italy and Spain. The analysed material was cDNA or gDNA that came from T cells, B-cell-depleted T cells, or PBMCs.

Per the original data handling: Reference gene primer amplification gave estimated nucleated cell counts. TCRdb's copy holds only in-frame clones and misses some; the assay was immunoSEQ multiplex PCR. V, J and clone size derive from that table, while D and trimming were established from the DNA sequence. The sample comprises about 140,000 clones, over 80% of which are singletons, and roughly 1.5% rests with the top ten. Deletions cut 5 bases from V and 1 base from J, with 12 bases between. Germline V gives CDR1 SGHRS, CDR2 YFSETQ. The CDR3 extends over 15 amino acids. The receptor was isolated from a human donor in a cohort sampled during active COVID-19. This rearrangement joins TRBV5-1 to TRBJ2-2; maybe TRBD1 (7 bases). The source material was peripheral blood. CDR3: CASSTQGGNTGELFF. The DNA of the CDR3 is TGCGCCAGCAGTACGCAGGGGGGGAACACCGGGGAGCTGTTTTTT.